This TCR beta chain is from a study of cytomegalovirus exposure and HLA in healthy donors. Findings and caveats of the study: In a later analysis, 15,000 to 20,000 TCR beta sequences were associated with HLA alleles at 0.05 false discovery rate. The authors listed over 150 TCR beta chains as cytomegalovirus-associated. For cytomegalovirus status, the classifier reportedly gave diagnoses with high specificity and sensitivity.

With respect to this clone: Its antigen is unidentified.

The primer mix had 60 Vbeta and 13 Jbeta primers. TCRdb's table, derived via immunoSEQ multiplex PCR, lists solely in-frame clones and lacks some. The sample holds about 170,000 clones, roughly 79% seen once. The clonotype comes from a woman aged 25 to 45 in good health and CMV-seropositive. The sample was PBMCs.

The CDR3 loop is CASSPPGGYGYTF. CDR3 in DNA: TGTGCCAGCTCACCCCCAGGGGGCTATGGCTACACCTTC. The chain is built from TRBV18 and TRBJ1-2; 7 bases line up with TRBD1. Germline values: CDR1 KGHSH, CDR2 LQKENI. CDR3 length: 13 residues. V was pared by 3 bases and J by 4 bases, with 2 bases of the junction left unmatched.